A selection of T cell receptor beta chains follows, all from one sample in a study of CD8 T cells in ankylosing spondylitis. TCRdb used MiXCR to reprocess the 5' RACE reads, holding one entry per CDR3 protein. This table has about 270,000 distinct CDR3 sequences, roughly 32% appearing once. Sequences were obtained from blood, either unsorted or a sorted T cell fraction (not recorded which). The receptors derive from a male donor with ankylosing spondylitis or in good health (not recorded which). Both conserved end residues are part of each CDR3. The order of the fields is clone size, J gene, V gene, D gene, CDR3 protein, CDR3 DNA. D genes are given only for firm matches. The size entry is marked missing in some rows and otherwise reads once, few, many or a size class.

>few|TRBJ2-3|TRBV7-9|.
CASSLGRREADTQYF
TGTGCCAGCAGCTTAGGACGCAGGGAGGCAGATACGCAGTATTTT
>.|TRBJ1-5|TRBV28|.
CASSLSAPNQPQHF
TGTGCCAGCAGTTTATCGGCCCCAAACCAGCCCCAGCATTTT
>few|TRBJ1-5|TRBV7-9|.
CASSLLNNQPQHF
TGTGCCAGCAGCCTACTAAACAATCAGCCCCAGCATTTT
>.|TRBJ2-3|TRBV6-5|.
CASSSRDLGLTDTQYF
TGTGCCAGCAGTTCCAGGGATTTGGGGCTCACAGATACGCAGTATTTT
>.|TRBJ1-4|TRBV2|TRBD1
CASRNRGGDEKLFF
TGTGCCAGCAGAAACAGGGGCGGGGATGAAAAACTGTTTTTT
>.|TRBJ1-2|TRBV6-1|.
CASRRAGYLLDGYTF
TGTGCCAGCAGACGGGCGGGATACTTACTCGATGGCTACACCTTC
>.|TRBJ2-5|TRBV20-1|.
CSARSLDQYF
TGCAGTGCTAGATCCCTCGACCAGTACTTC
>few|TRBJ2-7|TRBV15|.
CATSPGDSYEQYF
TGTGCCACCAGCCCCGGCGACTCCTACGAGCAGTACTTC
>few|TRBJ2-7|TRBV6-1|TRBD2
CASSLRLAGGPYEQYF
TGTGCCAGCAGCCTAAGACTAGCGGGGGGGCCTTACGAGCAGTACTTC
>.|TRBJ2-7|TRBV5-5|.
CASTQGWQAAYEQYF
TGTGCCAGCACCCAAGGATGGCAGGCTGCCTACGAGCAGTACTTC
>.|TRBJ1-5|TRBV6-1|.
CASSENDGSNQPQHF
TGTGCCAGCAGTGAAAATGACGGTAGCAATCAGCCCCAGCATTTT
>.|TRBJ2-7|TRBV29-1|.
CSVEGSSHNKGGRYF
TGCAGCGTTGAAGGTTCGTCACACAACAAAGGCGGGCGGTACTTC
>many|TRBJ1-2|TRBV12-3/TRBV12-4|.
CASTPRTYGYTF
TGTGCCAGCACCCCCAGGACGTATGGCTACACCTTC
>.|TRBJ2-2|TRBV12-3/TRBV12-4|TRBD1
CASRGTGSNTGELFF
TGTGCCAGCAGGGGGACAGGTTCGAACACCGGGGAGCTGTTTTTT
>.|TRBJ2-4|TRBV12-3/TRBV12-4|.
CASSLGQRDIQYF
TGTGCCAGCAGTTTGGGCCAAAGGGACATTCAGTACTTC
>.|TRBJ2-3|TRBV20-1|TRBD2
CSARDHGGGATDTQYF
TGCAGTGCTAGAGATCACGGCGGGGGGGCCACAGATACGCAGTATTTT
>few|TRBJ1-3|TRBV12-3/TRBV12-4|.
CASSLVVQDGNTIYF
TGTGCCAGCAGTTTGGTAGTACAGGATGGAAACACCATATATTTT
>.|TRBJ2-4|TRBV20-1|TRBD1
CSARDMDRGNIQYF
TGCAGTGCTAGAGATATGGACAGGGGAAACATTCAGTACTTC
>few|TRBJ1-2|TRBV7-2|.
CASSFSPGGFNYGYTF
TGTGCCAGCAGCTTTTCCCCGGGAGGATTTAACTATGGCTACACCTTC
>.|TRBJ2-5|TRBV5-6|.
CASSSLGAQYF
TGTGCCAGCAGCTCTCTGGGGGCCCAGTACTTC
>.|TRBJ2-5|TRBV20-1|.
CSASISGGTQYF
TGCAGTGCTAGTATTTCCGGAGGGACCCAGTACTTC
>few|TRBJ1-1|TRBV5-5|.
CASSLVEGTEAFF
TGTGCCAGCAGCTTGGTAGAGGGGACTGAAGCTTTCTTT
>few|TRBJ2-3|TRBV20-1|TRBD2
CSAPPGAGGPASTDTQYF
TGCAGTGCTCCCCCGGGGGCGGGGGGGCCGGCTAGCACAGATACGCAGTATTTT
>.|TRBJ1-1|TRBV7-9|.
CASSWQEGTEAFF
TGTGCCAGCAGCTGGCAGGAGGGCACTGAAGCTTTCTTT
>few|TRBJ2-1|TRBV20-1|.
CSARDASTGVYNEQFF
TGCAGTGCTAGAGATGCTAGTACCGGGGTCTACAATGAGCAGTTCTTC
>.|TRBJ2-1|TRBV7-9|TRBD1
CASSLSPGQGSYNEQFF
TGTGCCAGCAGCCTCAGCCCGGGACAGGGTTCCTACAATGAGCAGTTCTTC
>many|TRBJ2-1|TRBV10-3|.
CAISEAHLVNEQFF
TGTGCCATCAGTGAGGCCCACCTAGTCAATGAGCAGTTCTTC
>.|TRBJ2-5|TRBV7-2|.
CVSSLTTQLPETQYF
TGTGTCAGCAGCTTAACGACTCAGCTGCCGGAGACCCAGTACTTC
>.|TRBJ2-7|TRBV29-1|TRBD2
CSVVWAAGESYEQYF
TGCAGCGTTGTGTGGGCGGCGGGAGAGAGCTACGAGCAGTACTTC
>few|TRBJ2-1|TRBV20-1|.
CSARASSYNEQFF
TGCAGTGCTAGGGCGAGCTCCTACAATGAGCAGTTCTTC
>.|TRBJ1-3|TRBV6-5|.
CASSYRTVDGNTIYF
TGTGCCAGCAGCTACCGGACGGTAGACGGAAACACCATATATTTT
>few|TRBJ2-4|TRBV6-4|.
CASSDVGSPLTGRTLAKNIQYF
TGTGCCAGCAGTGACGTCGGGTCTCCTTTAACGGGACGGACGCTAGCCAAAAACATTCAGTACTTC
>.|TRBJ2-7|TRBV20-1|.
CSARDPRRGFPSSYEQYF
TGCAGTGCTAGAGATCCCCGGCGGGGTTTTCCTTCTTCCTACGAGCAGTACTTC
>.|TRBJ1-1|TRBV12-3/TRBV12-4|TRBD1
CASSGTGTGNFEAFF
TGTGCCAGCAGCGGAACCGGGACAGGGAATTTTGAAGCTTTCTTT
>.|TRBJ2-7|TRBV28|TRBD1
CASSLNLGTGGFEQYF
TGTGCCAGCAGTTTAAATCTTGGGACAGGGGGCTTCGAGCAGTACTTC
>few|TRBJ2-1|TRBV12-3/TRBV12-4|.
CASSFGGHNEQFF
TGTGCCAGCAGTTTCGGGGGCCACAATGAGCAGTTCTTC
>.|TRBJ2-4|TRBV5-1|.
CASSLVFQNIQYF
TGCGCCAGCAGCTTGGTATTCCAAAACATTCAGTACTTC